Sequencing of this T cell receptor beta chain was carried out in a study of vaccination and CD4 T cells after COVID-19. Study summary: Overlapping spike peptides from SARS-CoV-2, HCoV-NL63, HCoV-OC43 and HCoV-229E served to stimulate the cells. General observations from the study: Relatively small numbers of convalescent patients were studied, with no early post-infection timepoints included.

About this clonotype: Its cognate antigen is unknown.

At the Johns Hopkins FTIC core, DNA taken from cultured CD4+ T cells was sequenced by way of the Oncomine TCR Beta short-read assay. From the PCR reads, TCRdb called clonotypes with MiXCR, one entry per CDR3 protein. The profile shows some 16,000 distinct CDR3 sequences, approximately 54% of them singletons. Germline V gives CDR1 MNHEY, CDR2 SVGEGT. Trimming took off 6 bases at V and 5 bases at J, with 28 bases between the two ends. CDR3 size: 18 residues. This sample's treatment: roughly nine-day PBMC culture with coronavirus spike peptide pools or control peptides (ViraFEST assay). Once peptide pools had expanded antigen-specific T cells, ViraFEST sequenced TCRs.

Sequenced input: CD4+ T cells from blood, cultured in vitro. This receptor was identified in a human donor who had recovered from COVID-19. This chain uses TRBV6-2 or TRBV6-3 with TRBJ2-5; D is ambiguous. CDR3 DNA: TGTGCCAGCAGCCGCAGAGATGTCCCGACACTACGGGCGGAGACCCAGTACTTC. Translated: CASSRRDVPTLRAETQYF.